The entry below gives a single TCR beta chain sequence along with its context. As yet, its antigen is unknown. CDR1 is SEHNR and CDR2 is FQNEAQ in the germline V gene (reference sequence). Deletions cut 5 bases from V and 2 bases from J, with 12 bases between. This CDR3 contains 15 residues. About 2 micrograms of genomic DNA from cryopreserved PBMCs went into TCR beta libraries. This entry comes from a study of cytotoxic CD8 clonotypes in ibrutinib-treated CLL. At the level of the study: Samples showed on average roughly 250,000 productive templates and roughly 90,000 productive rearrangements.

Overall study findings and caveats: Sustained-remission and progressing patients diverged in sampling times. In comparison with age-matched healthy donors, baseline clonality was higher and tracked circulating CD8+ T-cell counts.

Some clones are missing from TCRdb's copy, which holds only in-frame ones; the method was immunoSEQ multiplex PCR. The sample carries 200,000 to 250,000 clones, roughly 73% recorded once. The chain carries TRBV7-9 and TRBJ2-2; D may correspond to TRBD1 or TRBD2 (6 bases each). The specimen comprised PBMCs, sampled after 12 months of ibrutinib treatment. This TCR came from a human donor with chronic lymphocytic leukemia. This chain's CDR3 is CASSRGGINTGELFF. The CDR3 coding sequence is TGTGCCAGCAGCCGAGGGGGGATTAACACCGGGGAGCTGTTTTTT.